These T cell receptor beta chains were read from a single sample in a study of human T cells and chemical hapten exposure. A single record per CDR3 protein comes from TCRdb applying MiXCR to the RACE reads. Here the sample spans approximately 320,000 distinct CDR3 sequences, about 5.4% being singletons. The sequences come from whole blood, collected in connection with sensitization to the hapten diphenylcyclopropenone (DPC). These receptors all come from a woman younger than 35 with alopecia areata. Some clones in this sample may be carry-over from other donors' samples. Each CDR3 is given with its conserved first and last residue. The D gene is left open where the match is weak. The listing skips clone size in some rows; elsewhere it reads once, few, many or a size class.

CDR3 protein: CASSLRSGGGTQYF
CDR3 DNA: TGTGCCAGCAGCTTACGGTCCGGGGGAGGGACCCAGTACTTC
V gene: TRBV7-9
D gene: NA
CDR3 length: 14
clone size: few
J gene: TRBJ2-5

CDR3 protein: CASSQDPPQLNQPQHF
CDR3 DNA: TGCGCCAGCAGCCAAGATCCCCCCCAGCTCAATCAGCCCCAGCATTTT
V gene: TRBV4-1
D gene: NA
CDR3 length: 16
clone size: many
J gene: TRBJ1-5

CDR3 protein: CASTTGTANTEAFF
CDR3 DNA: TGCGCCAGCACGACCGGGACGGCCAACACTGAAGCTTTCTTT
V gene: TRBV5-1
D gene: NA
CDR3 length: 14
clone size: many
J gene: TRBJ1-1

CDR3 protein: CASSPEGHNSPLHF
CDR3 DNA: TGTGCCAGCTCACCGGAAGGACATAATTCACCCCTCCACTTT
V gene: TRBV18
D gene: NA
CDR3 length: 14
clone size: few
J gene: TRBJ1-6

CDR3 protein: CASSFPIPGLAGGRETQYF
CDR3 DNA: TGTGCCAGCAGCTTCCCGATACCGGGACTAGCGGGGGGGCGCGAGACCCAGTACTTC
V gene: TRBV7-8
D gene: TRBD2
CDR3 length: 19
clone size: many
J gene: TRBJ2-5

CDR3 protein: CASSTRGRKTQYF
CDR3 DNA: TGTGCCAGCAGCACCAGGGGGAGGAAGACCCAGTACTTC
V gene: TRBV2
D gene: NA
CDR3 length: 13
clone size: few
J gene: TRBJ2-5

CDR3 protein: CASSLPGYEQYF
CDR3 DNA: TGTGCCAGCAGCTTGCCGGGGTACGAGCAGTACTTC
V gene: TRBV5-1
D gene: NA
CDR3 length: 12
clone size: many
J gene: TRBJ2-7

CDR3 protein: CASSLTGTGPTGELFF
CDR3 DNA: TGTGCTAGCAGCCTCACCGGGACAGGGCCAACCGGGGAGCTGTTTTTT
V gene: TRBV7-7
D gene: TRBD1
CDR3 length: 16
clone size: NA
J gene: TRBJ2-2

CDR3 protein: CASSPNRGGELFF
CDR3 DNA: TGCGCCAGCAGCCCCAACAGGGGCGGGGAGCTGTTTTTT
V gene: TRBV4-1
D gene: TRBD1
CDR3 length: 13
clone size: NA
J gene: TRBJ2-2

CDR3 protein: CASSLTRSGGEAFF
CDR3 DNA: TGCGCCAGCAGCTTGACCCGCTCAGGGGGTGAAGCTTTCTTT
V gene: TRBV5-1
D gene: TRBD1
CDR3 length: 14
clone size: NA
J gene: TRBJ1-1

CDR3 protein: CASSRLKNTEAFF
CDR3 DNA: TGTGCCAGCAGTCGCTTGAAGAACACTGAAGCTTTCTTT
V gene: TRBV6-5
D gene: NA
CDR3 length: 13
clone size: few
J gene: TRBJ1-1

CDR3 protein: CASSLDYSPLHF
CDR3 DNA: TGTGCCAGCAGTTTGGACTATTCACCCCTCCACTTT
V gene: TRBV12-3/TRBV12-4
D gene: NA
CDR3 length: 12
clone size: few
J gene: TRBJ1-6

CDR3 protein: CASSLTLAGGGRGEQFF
CDR3 DNA: TGTGCCAGCAGCTTAACACTAGCGGGAGGCGGTCGGGGTGAGCAGTTCTTC
V gene: TRBV7-3
D gene: TRBD2
CDR3 length: 17
clone size: many
J gene: TRBJ2-1

CDR3 protein: CASSLGPTNSPLHF
CDR3 DNA: TGTGCCAGCAGTTTAGGCCCGACAAATTCACCCCTCCACTTT
V gene: TRBV12-3/TRBV12-4
D gene: NA
CDR3 length: 14
clone size: few
J gene: TRBJ1-6

CDR3 protein: CASSATPDSYEQYF
CDR3 DNA: TGTGCCAGCAGCGCAACCCCCGACAGCTACGAGCAGTACTTC
V gene: TRBV7-3
D gene: NA
CDR3 length: 14
clone size: NA
J gene: TRBJ2-7

CDR3 protein: CASTIGQANTGELFF
CDR3 DNA: TGTGCCAGCACTATAGGACAGGCGAACACCGGGGAGCTGTTTTTT
V gene: TRBV2
D gene: TRBD1
CDR3 length: 15
clone size: few
J gene: TRBJ2-2

CDR3 protein: CASSLEGVAYNEQFF
CDR3 DNA: TGCGCCAGCAGCTTGGAGGGTGTAGCTTACAATGAGCAGTTCTTC
V gene: TRBV5-1
D gene: NA
CDR3 length: 15
clone size: few
J gene: TRBJ2-1

CDR3 protein: CSASRGFNQPQHF
CDR3 DNA: TGCAGTGCTAGCCGCGGGTTCAATCAGCCCCAGCATTTT
V gene: TRBV20-1
D gene: NA
CDR3 length: 13
clone size: NA
J gene: TRBJ1-5

CDR3 protein: CASSRTNTEAFF
CDR3 DNA: TGTGCCAGCAGCCGCACTAACACTGAAGCTTTCTTT
V gene: TRBV6-5
D gene: NA
CDR3 length: 12
clone size: many
J gene: TRBJ1-1

CDR3 protein: CASSQDGAGGGGSPLHF
CDR3 DNA: TGCGCCAGCAGCCAAGATGGAGCAGGGGGCGGGGGTTCACCCCTCCACTTT
V gene: TRBV4-3
D gene: TRBD1
CDR3 length: 17
clone size: many
J gene: TRBJ1-6

CDR3 protein: CASSGQGAKNYGYTF
CDR3 DNA: TGTGCCAGCAGCGGACAGGGGGCAAAGAACTATGGCTACACCTTC
V gene: TRBV3-1
D gene: TRBD1
CDR3 length: 15
clone size: NA
J gene: TRBJ1-2

CDR3 protein: CASSLVSAITNTGELFF
CDR3 DNA: TGTGCCAGCAGCCTCGTATCGGCGATAACGAACACCGGGGAGCTGTTTTTT
V gene: TRBV4-2
D gene: NA
CDR3 length: 17
clone size: few
J gene: TRBJ2-2

CDR3 protein: CASSWGEGGNQPQHF
CDR3 DNA: TGTGCCAGCAGCTGGGGTGAAGGGGGCAATCAGCCCCAGCATTTT
V gene: TRBV5-6
D gene: NA
CDR3 length: 15
clone size: NA
J gene: TRBJ1-5

CDR3 protein: CASSLGSTEETQYF
CDR3 DNA: TGCGCCAGCAGCTTGGGCTCAACTGAAGAGACCCAGTACTTC
V gene: TRBV5-1
D gene: NA
CDR3 length: 14
clone size: few
J gene: TRBJ2-5

CDR3 protein: CASSLGETNQPQHF
CDR3 DNA: TGTGCCAGCAGTTTGGGGGAGACCAATCAGCCCCAGCATTTT
V gene: TRBV12-3/TRBV12-4
D gene: NA
CDR3 length: 14
clone size: NA
J gene: TRBJ1-5

CDR3 protein: CASSQKDRGDTQYF
CDR3 DNA: TGTGCCAGCAGCCAGAAGGACAGGGGCGATACGCAGTATTTT
V gene: TRBV6-5
D gene: TRBD1
CDR3 length: 14
clone size: few
J gene: TRBJ2-3

CDR3 protein: CASSWTFTDLTEAFF
CDR3 DNA: TGTGCCAGCAGTTGGACGTTTACGGATCTTACTGAAGCTTTCTTT
V gene: TRBV27
D gene: NA
CDR3 length: 15
clone size: many
J gene: TRBJ1-1

CDR3 protein: CASSFGGRDTEAFF
CDR3 DNA: TGTGCCAGCAGTTTTGGGGGTCGGGACACTGAAGCTTTCTTT
V gene: TRBV12-3/TRBV12-4
D gene: NA
CDR3 length: 14
clone size: few
J gene: TRBJ1-1

CDR3 protein: CASSPRDYADTQYF
CDR3 DNA: TGTGCCAGCTCACCTAGGGATTATGCAGATACGCAGTATTTT
V gene: TRBV18
D gene: NA
CDR3 length: 14
clone size: few
J gene: TRBJ2-3

CDR3 protein: CASSQDRGGTGELFF
CDR3 DNA: TGCGCCAGCAGCCAAGATCGCGGGGGAACCGGGGAGCTGTTTTTT
V gene: TRBV4-3
D gene: TRBD2
CDR3 length: 15
clone size: few
J gene: TRBJ2-2

CDR3 protein: CASSYSVTASYEQYF
CDR3 DNA: TGTGCCAGCAGTTACTCGGTGACAGCCTCCTACGAGCAGTACTTC
V gene: TRBV6-5
D gene: NA
CDR3 length: 15
clone size: few
J gene: TRBJ2-7

CDR3 protein: CSVEDFIGQGRDYGYTF
CDR3 DNA: TGCAGCGTTGAAGATTTCATTGGACAGGGAAGAGACTATGGCTACACCTTC
V gene: TRBV29-1
D gene: TRBD1
CDR3 length: 17
clone size: NA
J gene: TRBJ1-2

CDR3 protein: CATSSRGASYEQYF
CDR3 DNA: TGTGCCACCTCCTCGCGGGGGGCTTCCTACGAGCAGTACTTC
V gene: TRBV6-1
D gene: TRBD2
CDR3 length: 14
clone size: many
J gene: TRBJ2-7

CDR3 protein: CASSLDSTGTEAFF
CDR3 DNA: TGTGCCAGCAGTCTAGACTCAACGGGCACTGAAGCTTTCTTT
V gene: TRBV27
D gene: NA
CDR3 length: 14
clone size: many
J gene: TRBJ1-1

CDR3 protein: CASSLETSGGPEETQYF
CDR3 DNA: TGTGCCAGCAGTTTAGAGACTAGCGGGGGACCAGAAGAGACCCAGTACTTC
V gene: TRBV12-3/TRBV12-4
D gene: TRBD2
CDR3 length: 17
clone size: few
J gene: TRBJ2-5

CDR3 protein: CASSLVGGGRGRNTNTEAFF
CDR3 DNA: TGCGCCAGCAGCTTGGTAGGGGGTGGCAGGGGTCGTAATACGAACACTGAAGCTTTCTTT
V gene: TRBV5-1
D gene: NA
CDR3 length: 20
clone size: few
J gene: TRBJ1-1

CDR3 protein: CASSGGVLGEKLFF
CDR3 DNA: TGCGCCAGCAGCGGGGGGGTACTCGGTGAAAAACTGTTTTTT
V gene: TRBV5-1
D gene: NA
CDR3 length: 14
clone size: few
J gene: TRBJ1-4

CDR3 protein: CASSPSGEPQHF
CDR3 DNA: TGTGCCAGCTCACCTTCGGGTGAGCCCCAGCATTTT
V gene: TRBV18
D gene: NA
CDR3 length: 12
clone size: many
J gene: TRBJ1-5

CDR3 protein: CASSETGEQYF
CDR3 DNA: TGTGCCAGCAGCGAAACTGGCGAGCAGTACTTC
V gene: TRBV7-9
D gene: NA
CDR3 length: 11
clone size: NA
J gene: TRBJ2-7

CDR3 protein: CASSSDRKVSYEQYF
CDR3 DNA: TGTGCCAGCAGTTCAGACAGAAAAGTCTCCTACGAGCAGTACTTC
V gene: TRBV6-6
D gene: NA
CDR3 length: 15
clone size: NA
J gene: TRBJ2-7

CDR3 protein: CASSYSTLAEIRGADTQYF
CDR3 DNA: TGTGCCAGCAGTTACTCGACGCTAGCGGAGATTCGTGGGGCAGATACGCAGTATTTT
V gene: TRBV6-5
D gene: TRBD2
CDR3 length: 19
clone size: NA
J gene: TRBJ2-3

CDR3 protein: CASSYSNSPTYNEQFF
CDR3 DNA: TGTGCCAGCAGTTACTCGAACAGCCCAACCTACAATGAGCAGTTCTTC
V gene: TRBV6-5
D gene: NA
CDR3 length: 16
clone size: few
J gene: TRBJ2-1

CDR3 protein: CAGGRSSYNEQFF
CDR3 DNA: TGTGCCGGGGGACGGAGCTCCTACAATGAGCAGTTCTTC
V gene: TRBV13
D gene: NA
CDR3 length: 13
clone size: NA
J gene: TRBJ2-1

CDR3 protein: CSARDIAGGTDTQYF
CDR3 DNA: TGCAGTGCTAGAGATATAGCGGGGGGCACAGATACGCAGTATTTT
V gene: TRBV20-1
D gene: TRBD2
CDR3 length: 15
clone size: few
J gene: TRBJ2-3

CDR3 protein: CASSLRSRGSSYNEQFF
CDR3 DNA: TGTGCCAGCAGCTTACGTTCGAGGGGGAGCTCCTACAATGAGCAGTTCTTC
V gene: TRBV7-6
D gene: NA
CDR3 length: 17
clone size: many
J gene: TRBJ2-1

CDR3 protein: CATSDLSRTDTQYF
CDR3 DNA: TGTGCCACCAGTGATTTGAGCAGAACAGATACGCAGTATTTT
V gene: TRBV24-1
D gene: NA
CDR3 length: 14
clone size: NA
J gene: TRBJ2-3

CDR3 protein: CASATSLWELFF
CDR3 DNA: TGTGCCAGCGCGACCTCCCTTTGGGAGCTGTTTTTT
V gene: TRBV6-2/TRBV6-3
D gene: NA
CDR3 length: 12
clone size: many
J gene: TRBJ2-2

CDR3 protein: CASGYGQTYNEQFF
CDR3 DNA: TGTGCCAGCGGGTATGGACAAACCTACAATGAGCAGTTCTTC
V gene: TRBV6-1
D gene: NA
CDR3 length: 14
clone size: many
J gene: TRBJ2-1

CDR3 protein: CASSIDANTGELFF
CDR3 DNA: TGTGCCAGCAGCATCGACGCGAACACCGGGGAGCTGTTTTTT
V gene: TRBV25-1
D gene: NA
CDR3 length: 14
clone size: NA
J gene: TRBJ2-2

CDR3 protein: CASSSRDLIEAFF
CDR3 DNA: TGTGCCAGCAGCTCTAGGGACTTGATTGAAGCTTTCTTT
V gene: TRBV7-9
D gene: NA
CDR3 length: 13
clone size: many
J gene: TRBJ1-1

CDR3 protein: CSVEAGEYEQYF
CDR3 DNA: TGCAGTGTGGAGGCGGGGGAGTACGAGCAGTACTTC
V gene: TRBV20-1
D gene: TRBD2
CDR3 length: 12
clone size: many
J gene: TRBJ2-7

CDR3 protein: CASSMNRDYEKLFF
CDR3 DNA: TGTGCCAGCAGCATGAACAGGGACTATGAAAAACTGTTTTTT
V gene: TRBV6-5
D gene: NA
CDR3 length: 14
clone size: NA
J gene: TRBJ1-4

CDR3 protein: CASSEDNMNTEAFF
CDR3 DNA: TGTGCCAGCAGTGAAGATAACATGAACACTGAAGCTTTCTTT
V gene: TRBV6-1
D gene: NA
CDR3 length: 14
clone size: NA
J gene: TRBJ1-1

CDR3 protein: CASSFQGQSGLPFF
CDR3 DNA: TGCGCCAGCAGCTTCCAGGGGCAGTCCGGTTTGCCTTTCTTT
V gene: TRBV5-1
D gene: NA
CDR3 length: 14
clone size: many
J gene: TRBJ1-1

CDR3 protein: CSAIWGSYEQYF
CDR3 DNA: TGCAGTGCTATCTGGGGATCCTACGAGCAGTACTTC
V gene: TRBV20-1
D gene: NA
CDR3 length: 12
clone size: few
J gene: TRBJ2-7

CDR3 protein: CASSTGTRDAHSETQYF
CDR3 DNA: TGTGCCAGCAGTACTGGAACTAGAGACGCCCATTCGGAGACCCAGTACTTC
V gene: TRBV6-5
D gene: NA
CDR3 length: 17
clone size: NA
J gene: TRBJ2-5

CDR3 protein: CASSIDLVTSRYGYTF
CDR3 DNA: TGTGCCAGTAGTATAGATCTGGTGACTTCTCGGTATGGCTACACCTTC
V gene: TRBV19
D gene: NA
CDR3 length: 16
clone size: few
J gene: TRBJ1-2

CDR3 protein: CASSVQGETEAFF
CDR3 DNA: TGTGCCAGCAGCGTACAGGGTGAGACTGAAGCTTTCTTT
V gene: TRBV7-2
D gene: NA
CDR3 length: 13
clone size: many
J gene: TRBJ1-1

CDR3 protein: CASSQVRGPENEQFF
CDR3 DNA: TGCGCCAGCAGCCAAGTCCGGGGGCCGGAGAATGAGCAGTTCTTC
V gene: TRBV4-1
D gene: NA
CDR3 length: 15
clone size: NA
J gene: TRBJ2-1